This T cell receptor beta chain was found in a study of T cells in Graves' hyperthyroidism and ophthalmopathy. Findings and limits, study-wide: A model built on 13 V-J features separated ophthalmopathy from stable hyperthyroidism.

Amplification yielded TCR beta CDR3 regions, with RNA transcripts as the source. The HTBI primer set served for first-round RT-PCR of the TCR CDR3. MiXCR, run by TCRdb on the multiplex PCR reads, gives a single entry per CDR3 protein. The data contain about 420,000 distinct CDR3 sequences, around a sixth of them singletons. Germline V gene data show CDR1 as MNHNS and CDR2 as SASEGT. CDR3 length: 14 residues. The germline V and J ends were trimmed by 5 bases and 5 bases, with 15 bases remaining between them. With respect to this clonotype: Antigen: not known.

This receptor was taken from a woman aged 18 to 35 with Graves' hyperthyroidism. Sequencing was carried out using blood. The chain carries TRBV6-1 and TRBJ1-2; D perhaps matches TRBD1 (6 bases). CDR3 protein: CASSWGLSRYGYTF. For the CDR3, the DNA is TGTGCCAGCAGTTGGGGGCTCTCTAGATATGGCTACACCTTC.